One and the same sample provided the 5 T cell receptor beta chains below, sequenced in a study of Graves' ophthalmopathy and Graves' hyperthyroidism. For repertoire sequencing, the TCR beta CDR3 regions were amplified from RNA transcripts. The first-round RT-PCR employed HTBI primers together with the Qiagen OneStep RT-PCR kit. A multiplex PCR was then performed as the second round. One entry per CDR3 protein, called by TCRdb with MiXCR from the multiplex PCR reads. The sample holds 1 million to 1.3 million distinct CDR3 sequences; about two fifths are singletons and the top ten take approximately 12%. The sequenced sample consisted of peripheral blood or thyroid tissue (not recorded which). The source is an adult man with Graves' hyperthyroidism.

This clonotype was seen more than once but under ten times. This sequence joins TRBV12-3 or TRBV12-4 and TRBJ2-5; 11 bases are a match to TRBD1. V dropped 5 bases and J dropped 5; count of bases not matched to a gene: 7. This CDR3 region has 15 residues. CDR3 sequence reads: CASSRPGQGVETQYF. CDR3 DNA sequence: TGTGCCAGCAGTCGTCCGGGACAGGGGGTTGAGACCCAGTACTTC.

The V and J genes are TRBV7-3 and TRBJ1-3; no firm D call. The CDR3 has 16 residues. Germline CDR1 is SGHTA and CDR2 is FQGTGA. V was pared by 2 bases and J by 3 bases, with 14 bases between. The CDR3 region is CASSLGQDDYGNTIYF. The CDR3 DNA reads as TGTGCCAGCAGCTTAGGCCAGGATGACTATGGAAACACCATATATTTT.

Only a few counts were recorded for this clonotype. This rearrangement joins TRBV5-1 to TRBJ2-7, with 7 bases fitting TRBD1. This CDR3 has 14 residues. J was trimmed by 2 bases and V by 5 bases; bases with no gene match: 7. CDR1 and CDR2 from the germline V gene are SGHRS and YFSETQ. CDR3 region: CASRLIQGAYEQYF. CDR3 DNA: TGCGCCAGCAGATTGATCCAGGGGGCCTACGAGCAGTACTTC.

At least ten counts were recorded for this clonotype. The V and J genes are TRBV7-6 and TRBJ1-5; D is uncertain. Looked up from germline, CDR1 is SGHVS and CDR2 is FNYEAQ. The V gene lost 5 bases and the J gene lost 2 bases, with 25 bases spanning the gap. The CDR3 is 19 amino acids. The CDR3 protein is CASSLHREGRYICNQPQHF. The CDR3 region has the DNA TGTGCCAGCAGCCTACACCGCGAGGGTCGCTATATTTGCAATCAGCCCCAGCATTTT.

Points on this clonotype: A much larger clone is a single base away; this may be a read error. The DNA of the CDR3 is TGCAGTGCTCAGACAGGGTTAGATCAGCCCCAGCATTTT. Amino acid sequence: CSAQTGLDQPQHF. V usage is TRBV20-1 and J usage is TRBJ1-5; 7 nucleotides align to TRBD1. CDR3 length: 13 residues. V was pared by 5 bases and J by 5 bases, with 6 bases of the junction left unmatched. CDR1 and CDR2 (germline): DFQATT, SNEGSKA (reference sequence).